This is a list of T cell receptor beta chains from one sample in a study of T-cell reconstitution after alpha-beta-depleted transplantation in children. TCRdb ran MiXCR on the PCR reads and lists one entry per CDR3 protein. The profile shows about 500,000 distinct CDR3 sequences, about 30% of them singletons. The specimen comprised PBMCs from the stem cell graft donor, sampled from the stem cell graft. All receptors come from a human donor who donated a stem cell graft to a child with aplastic anemia. Both conserved end residues are part of each CDR3. A D gene is named only where the DNA matches it firmly. Expanded clones get a size class; other rows say once, few or many, or leave the size out.

DNA: TGCAGTGCTAGAGAAGGTGAGCAGCCCCAGCATTTT; CDR3: CSAREGEQPQHF; J: TRBJ1-5; length: 12; V: TRBV20-1; D: -; size: -
DNA: TGCGCCAGCAGCCCCGCTGTAGCGGATGGCACAGATACGCAGTATTTT; CDR3: CASSPAVADGTDTQYF; J: TRBJ2-3; length: 16; V: TRBV4-3; D: -; size: few
DNA: TGTGCCAGCAGTTACTCAGGGGCTCACACCGGGGAGCTGTTTTTT; CDR3: CASSYSGAHTGELFF; J: TRBJ2-2; length: 15; V: TRBV6-5; D: -; size: -
DNA: TGCAGCGTTCTGGAAAGCAGACCCCAAGAGACCCAGTACTTC; CDR3: CSVLESRPQETQYF; J: TRBJ2-5; length: 14; V: TRBV29-1; D: -; size: -
DNA: TGTGCCAGTAGGACCATTGCGAACACTGAAGCTTTCTTT; CDR3: CASRTIANTEAFF; J: TRBJ1-1; length: 13; V: TRBV19; D: -; size: few
DNA: TGTGCCAGCAGCCCGTCGCGGCGGGAGGAATTTTCGGGATATACGCAGTATTTT; CDR3: CASSPSRREEFSGYTQYF; J: TRBJ2-3; length: 18; V: TRBV11-2; D: TRBD2; size: -
DNA: TGCGCCAGCAGCTTGGATCGTTACAGGGGAACCTTC; CDR3: CASSLDRYRGTF; J: TRBJ1-2; length: 12; V: TRBV5-1; D: TRBD1; size: -
DNA: TGCAGTGCTAGCATAGGAAACCAAGAGACCCAGTACTTC; CDR3: CSASIGNQETQYF; J: TRBJ2-5; length: 13; V: TRBV20-1; D: -; size: -
DNA: TGCAGTGCTAGCATAGGCTCCACAGATACGCAGTATTTT; CDR3: CSASIGSTDTQYF; J: TRBJ2-3; length: 13; V: TRBV20-1; D: -; size: many
DNA: TGCGCCAGCAGCACTCCGAGGGGGCGAACCACTGAAGCTTTCTTT; CDR3: CASSTPRGRTTEAFF; J: TRBJ1-1; length: 15; V: TRBV5-1; D: TRBD1; size: -
DNA: TGCGCCAGCAGCTTGGGGGGTTTTCAAGGGGGAGCCAAAAACATTCAGTACTTC; CDR3: CASSLGGFQGGAKNIQYF; J: TRBJ2-4; length: 18; V: TRBV5-1; D: -; size: few
DNA: TGCAGTGCTATAGACAGGGCTTGGGGCACTCCTCACTTC; CDR3: CSAIDRAWGTPHF; J: TRBJ2-7; length: 13; V: TRBV20-1; D: TRBD1; size: many
DNA: TGTGCCAGCAGCGCCTTGACCGGGACAGGAGGAGGGCAGCCCCAGCATTTT; CDR3: CASSALTGTGGGQPQHF; J: TRBJ1-5; length: 17; V: TRBV5-5; D: TRBD1; size: -
DNA: TGTGCCAGCAGCCGGACTAGTCTCCCTGATACGCAGTATTTT; CDR3: CASSRTSLPDTQYF; J: TRBJ2-3; length: 14; V: TRBV7-3; D: TRBD2; size: -
DNA: TGTGCCAGCAGCGTAGATGGGACTAGGAGGGAGACCCAGTACTTC; CDR3: CASSVDGTRRETQYF; J: TRBJ2-5; length: 15; V: TRBV9; D: TRBD2; size: few
DNA: TGCGCCAGCAGCCAACTGCTGGGACAGGGTGGGTGGAACATTCAGTACTTC; CDR3: CASSQLLGQGGWNIQYF; J: TRBJ2-4; length: 17; V: TRBV4-3; D: TRBD1; size: few
DNA: TGTGCCAGCAGCTTTTTTTCGGCGGGAGCTATCTGGAATGAGCAGTTCTTC; CDR3: CASSFFSAGAIWNEQFF; J: TRBJ2-1; length: 17; V: TRBV7-2; D: TRBD2; size: -
DNA: TGCAGTCCCGCCCGGGAAGCCTACGAGCAGTACTTC; CDR3: CSPAREAYEQYF; J: TRBJ2-7; length: 12; V: TRBV20-1; D: -; size: few
DNA: TGCAGTGCACCTTTTAGCGGGAGTAGTGGGAATGAGCAGTTCTTC; CDR3: CSAPFSGSSGNEQFF; J: TRBJ2-1; length: 15; V: TRBV20-1; D: TRBD2; size: -
DNA: TGTGCCAGCAGCTCGCAGGGGTTTGGCTACACCTTC; CDR3: CASSSQGFGYTF; J: TRBJ1-2; length: 12; V: TRBV7-2; D: -; size: -
DNA: TGTGCCAGCAGCCTTAAGACAGGCGCTGAAGCTTTCTTT; CDR3: CASSLKTGAEAFF; J: TRBJ1-1; length: 13; V: TRBV12-3/TRBV12-4; D: -; size: few
DNA: TGTGCCAGCTCACCAGTGGCAGGAAGCTCCTACAATGAGCAGTTCTTC; CDR3: CASSPVAGSSYNEQFF; J: TRBJ2-1; length: 16; V: TRBV18; D: -; size: few
DNA: TGTGCCAGCAGTTTATCTTCTAGCGGGAGAACAGATACGCAGTATTTT; CDR3: CASSLSSSGRTDTQYF; J: TRBJ2-3; length: 16; V: TRBV27; D: TRBD2; size: -
DNA: TGTGCCATCAGGGACGGGACGGTGGGGGAGCCCCAGCATTTT; CDR3: CAIRDGTVGEPQHF; J: TRBJ1-5; length: 14; V: TRBV10-3; D: -; size: -
DNA: TGCAGCGTTCACCGAGACGGGGGAAGCACAGATACGCAGTATTTT; CDR3: CSVHRDGGSTDTQYF; J: TRBJ2-3; length: 15; V: TRBV29-1; D: -; size: -
DNA: TGTGCCAGCAGCCCCGGGACCCGCCTACCTGGGACCCAGTACTTC; CDR3: CASSPGTRLPGTQYF; J: TRBJ2-5; length: 15; V: TRBV12-3/TRBV12-4; D: -; size: -
DNA: TGCAGCGCTTGCCTCGGCCCCCACGAGCAGTACTTC; CDR3: CSACLGPHEQYF; J: TRBJ2-7; length: 12; V: TRBV29-1; D: -; size: few
DNA: TGTGCCAGCAGTCCACAGGGTTCCATCGGCTTTGGAGGCTACACCTTC; CDR3: CASSPQGSIGFGGYTF; J: TRBJ1-2; length: 16; V: TRBV12-3/TRBV12-4; D: -; size: -
DNA: TGTGCCAGCAGCCACCGGGGTCTTCAGAACAGTCCTAACACTGAATCTTTCTTT; CDR3: CASSHRGLQNSPNTESFF; J: TRBJ1-1; length: 18; V: TRBV4-2; D: -; size: -
DNA: TGTGCCAGCAGTCCGTCCCGGACTGAAGCTTTCTTT; CDR3: CASSPSRTEAFF; J: TRBJ1-1; length: 12; V: TRBV12-3/TRBV12-4; D: -; size: -
DNA: TGTGCCAGCAGCATAAATACGGTAGCCAAAAACATTCAGTACTTC; CDR3: CASSINTVAKNIQYF; J: TRBJ2-4; length: 15; V: TRBV7-2; D: -; size: -
DNA: TGTGCCAGCAGCTTACTAGGGGATGGGGCAGAAAAACTGTTTTTT; CDR3: CASSLLGDGAEKLFF; J: TRBJ1-4; length: 15; V: TRBV7-9; D: -; size: once
DNA: TGTGCCAGCAGCCGCGGCTTGCGAAGCTCCTACAATGAGCAGTTCTTC; CDR3: CASSRGLRSSYNEQFF; J: TRBJ2-1; length: 16; V: TRBV5-4; D: -; size: few
DNA: TGTGCCAGCAGCCATAACTCCGGGACAGGGAACTATGGCTACACCTTC; CDR3: CASSHNSGTGNYGYTF; J: TRBJ1-2; length: 16; V: TRBV7-2; D: TRBD1; size: -
DNA: TGCGCCAGCAGCGAATTAGGGGAGGCCGGCCAGGTTTTT; CDR3: CASSELGEAGQVF; J: TRBJ1-4; length: 13; V: TRBV4-3; D: -; size: few
DNA: TGTGCCAGTAGTATGTCGATAAACACTGAAGCTTTCTTT; CDR3: CASSMSINTEAFF; J: TRBJ1-1; length: 13; V: TRBV19; D: -; size: few